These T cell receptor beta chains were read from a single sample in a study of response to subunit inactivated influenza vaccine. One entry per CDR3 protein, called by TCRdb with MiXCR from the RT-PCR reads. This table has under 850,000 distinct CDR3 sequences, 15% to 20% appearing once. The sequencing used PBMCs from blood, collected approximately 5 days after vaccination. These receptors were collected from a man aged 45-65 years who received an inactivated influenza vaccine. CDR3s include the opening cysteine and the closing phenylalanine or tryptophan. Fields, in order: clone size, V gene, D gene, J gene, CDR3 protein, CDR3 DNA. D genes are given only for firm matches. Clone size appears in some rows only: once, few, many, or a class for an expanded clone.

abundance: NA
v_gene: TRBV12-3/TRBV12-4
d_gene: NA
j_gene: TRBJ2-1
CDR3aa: CASSLSLGHEQFF
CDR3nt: TGTGCCAGCAGCTTAAGTCTTGGCCATGAGCAGTTCTTC

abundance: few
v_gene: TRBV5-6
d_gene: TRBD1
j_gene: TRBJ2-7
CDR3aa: CASSLTRGTGSFDEQYF
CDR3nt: TGTGCCAGCAGCTTAACCAGAGGGACAGGGAGTTTCGACGAGCAGTACTTC

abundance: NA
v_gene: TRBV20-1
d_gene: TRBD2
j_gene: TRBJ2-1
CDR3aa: CSARPRQSEGLASVYEQFF
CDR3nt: TGCAGTGCTAGACCTCGCCAGTCTGAGGGACTAGCGTCCGTCTATGAGCAGTTCTTC

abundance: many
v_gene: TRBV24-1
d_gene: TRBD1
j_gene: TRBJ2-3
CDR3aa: CATSDRDRGSTDTQYF
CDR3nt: TGTGCCACCAGTGACCGGGACAGGGGTTCCACAGATACGCAGTATTTT

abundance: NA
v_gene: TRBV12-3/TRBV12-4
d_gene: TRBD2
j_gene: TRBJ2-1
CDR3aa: CASSWGLADNEQFF
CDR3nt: TGTGCCAGCAGTTGGGGACTAGCGGACAATGAGCAGTTCTTC

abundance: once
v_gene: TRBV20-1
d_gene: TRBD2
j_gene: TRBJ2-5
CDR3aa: CSAGGTTMGQYF
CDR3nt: TGCAGTGCGGGGGGGACCACTATGGGCCAGTACTTC

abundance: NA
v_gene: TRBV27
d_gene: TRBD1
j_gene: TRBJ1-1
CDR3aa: CASSLYGTGSTEAFF
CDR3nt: TGTGCCAGCAGTTTATATGGGACAGGGAGTACTGAAGCTTTCTTT

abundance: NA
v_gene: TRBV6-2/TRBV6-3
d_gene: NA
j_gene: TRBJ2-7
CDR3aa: CASSSGTAVSYEQYF
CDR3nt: TGTGCCAGCAGTTCCGGGACGGCAGTCTCCTACGAGCAGTACTTC

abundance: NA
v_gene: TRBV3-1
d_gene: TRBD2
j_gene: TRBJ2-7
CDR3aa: CASSQLADSSYEQYF
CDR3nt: TGTGCCAGCAGCCAACTAGCGGATAGCTCCTACGAGCAGTACTTC

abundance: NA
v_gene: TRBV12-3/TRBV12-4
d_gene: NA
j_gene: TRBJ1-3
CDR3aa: CASILVSGNTIYF
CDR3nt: TGTGCCAGTATCCTCGTATCTGGAAACACCATATATTTT

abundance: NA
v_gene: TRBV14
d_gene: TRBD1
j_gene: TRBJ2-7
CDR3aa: CASSQEWTGDHEQYF
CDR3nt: TGTGCCAGCAGCCAAGAGTGGACAGGGGACCACGAGCAGTACTTC

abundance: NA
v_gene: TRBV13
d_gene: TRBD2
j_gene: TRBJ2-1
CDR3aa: CASSLGIAGNNEQFF
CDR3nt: TGTGCCAGCAGCTTAGGTATAGCGGGGAACAATGAGCAGTTCTTC

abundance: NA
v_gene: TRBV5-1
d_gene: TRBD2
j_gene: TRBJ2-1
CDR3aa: CASSYGLVNEQFF
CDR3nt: TGCGCCAGCAGCTACGGACTAGTCAATGAGCAGTTCTTC

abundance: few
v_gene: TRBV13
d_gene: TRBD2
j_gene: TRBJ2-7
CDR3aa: CASSSRLAGVEQYF
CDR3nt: TGTGCCAGCAGCTCTAGACTAGCGGGAGTCGAGCAGTACTTC

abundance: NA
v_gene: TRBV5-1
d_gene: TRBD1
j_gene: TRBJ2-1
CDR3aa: CASSLWGQGAGNEQFF
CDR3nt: TGCGCCAGCAGCTTGTGGGGACAGGGGGCGGGTAATGAGCAGTTCTTC

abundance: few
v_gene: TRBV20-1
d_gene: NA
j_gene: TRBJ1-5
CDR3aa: CSAREGGPGQPQHF
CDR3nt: TGCAGTGCTAGAGAGGGGGGGCCGGGGCAGCCCCAGCATTTT

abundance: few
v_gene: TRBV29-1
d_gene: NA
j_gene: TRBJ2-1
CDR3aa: CSVRGAEREQFF
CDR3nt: TGCAGCGTTCGGGGGGCTGAGAGGGAGCAGTTCTTC

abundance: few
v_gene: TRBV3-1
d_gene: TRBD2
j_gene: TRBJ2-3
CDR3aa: CASSQAGGPSTDTQYF
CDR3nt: TGTGCCAGCAGCCAGGCGGGAGGGCCCTCGACAGATACGCAGTATTTT

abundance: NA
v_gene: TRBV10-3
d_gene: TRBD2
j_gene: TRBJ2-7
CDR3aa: CAISEGGGVEQYF
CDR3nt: TGTGCCATCAGTGAGGGCGGGGGTGTCGAGCAGTACTTC

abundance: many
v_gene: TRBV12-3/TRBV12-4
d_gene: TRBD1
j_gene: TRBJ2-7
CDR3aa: CASSPAGQGGGRQYF
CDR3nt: TGTGCCAGCAGCCCCGCCGGACAGGGTGGAGGAAGGCAGTACTTC

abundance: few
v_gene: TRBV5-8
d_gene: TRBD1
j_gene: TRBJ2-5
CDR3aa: CASSYSGTGGIETQYF
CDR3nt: TGTGCCAGCAGCTATTCCGGGACAGGGGGTATCGAGACCCAGTACTTC

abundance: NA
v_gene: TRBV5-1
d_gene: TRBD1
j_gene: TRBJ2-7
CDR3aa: CASSRRTGDREQYF
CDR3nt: TGCGCCAGCAGCAGACGGACAGGGGACCGGGAGCAGTACTTC

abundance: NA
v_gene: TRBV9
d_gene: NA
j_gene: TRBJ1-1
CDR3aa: CASSVGAGDTEAFF
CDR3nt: TGTGCCAGCAGCGTAGGGGCCGGTGACACTGAAGCTTTCTTT

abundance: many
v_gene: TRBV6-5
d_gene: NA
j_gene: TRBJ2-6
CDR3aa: CASSFRGALGGGANVLTF
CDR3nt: TGTGCCAGCAGTTTTAGGGGGGCCCTAGGTGGCGGGGCCAACGTCCTGACTTTC

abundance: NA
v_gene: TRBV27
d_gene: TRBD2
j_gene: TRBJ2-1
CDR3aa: CASNVGTSRYNEQFF
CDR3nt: TGTGCCAGCAACGTAGGGACTAGCAGATACAATGAGCAGTTCTTC

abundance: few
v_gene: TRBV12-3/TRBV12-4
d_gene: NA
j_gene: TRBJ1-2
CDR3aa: CASNRGAWVYGYTF
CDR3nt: TGTGCCAGCAATAGGGGGGCGTGGGTCTATGGCTACACCTTC

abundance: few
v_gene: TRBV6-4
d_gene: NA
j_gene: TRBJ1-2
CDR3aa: CASTPGEGYGYTF
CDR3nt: TGTGCCAGCACCCCCGGGGAAGGCTATGGCTACACCTTC

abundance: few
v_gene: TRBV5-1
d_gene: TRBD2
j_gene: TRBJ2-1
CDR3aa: CASSPGGLAGPSSYNEQFF
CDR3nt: TGCGCCAGCAGCCCGGGAGGACTAGCGGGCCCCAGCTCCTACAATGAGCAGTTCTTC

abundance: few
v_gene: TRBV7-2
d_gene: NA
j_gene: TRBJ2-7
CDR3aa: CASSLEAGFTYEQYF
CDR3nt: TGTGCCAGCAGCTTAGAGGCGGGGTTTACCTACGAGCAGTACTTC

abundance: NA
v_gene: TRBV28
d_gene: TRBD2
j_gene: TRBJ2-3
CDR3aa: CASSPAGGFTDTQYF
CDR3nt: TGTGCCAGCAGTCCCGCGGGGGGGTTCACAGATACGCAGTATTTT

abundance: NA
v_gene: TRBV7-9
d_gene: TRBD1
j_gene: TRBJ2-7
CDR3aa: CASSSRTGGGYEQYF
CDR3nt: TGTGCCAGCAGCTCCCGGACAGGGGGTGGTTACGAGCAGTACTTC

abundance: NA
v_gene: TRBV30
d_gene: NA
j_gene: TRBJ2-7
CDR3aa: CAWSSVQGIYSYEQYF
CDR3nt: TGTGCCTGGAGTTCCGTTCAGGGCATCTACTCCTACGAGCAGTACTTC

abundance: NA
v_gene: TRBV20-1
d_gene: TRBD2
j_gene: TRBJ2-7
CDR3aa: CSARASDRTSGIQYF
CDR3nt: TGCAGTGCTAGAGCATCTGACCGGACTAGCGGGATTCAGTACTTC